Below, 25 T cell receptor beta chains from the same sample are listed, as sequenced in a study of blood T cell repertoires in COVID-19. TCRdb's copy holds only in-frame clones and misses some; the assay was immunoSEQ multiplex PCR. The profile shows some 150,000 clones, about four fifths of them singletons. What was sequenced was PBMCs or T cells enriched from blood (not recorded which). Receptors originate from a man aged 50-60 years who had recovered from COVID-19.

The V gene is TRBV7-9, the J gene TRBJ1-2, with D tentatively TRBD1 (5 bases). The CDR3 extends over 14 amino acids. Trimming removed 2 bases from V and 4 bases from J, with 11 bases in between. From germline, CDR1 is SEHNR and CDR2 FQNEAQ (reference sequence). Here the CDR3 DNA reads TGTGCCAGCAGCTTACGAACAGGCCTCTATGGCTACACCTTC. It yields the protein CASSLRTGLYGYTF.

The chain combines TRBV9 with TRBJ1-2; 12 bases fit TRBD1. CDR3 length equals 16 residues. J was trimmed by 8 bases and V by 3 bases; bases with no gene match: 11. Germline V CDR1 and CDR2: SGDLS, YYNGEE. The CDR3 coding sequence is TGTGCCAGCAGCGCACAACCGGGACAGGGGGCGGAGGGCTACACCTTC. Protein sequence: CASSAQPGQGAEGYTF.

The chain has TRBV6-6 and TRBJ2-7; D gene unclear. This CDR3 spans 15 amino acids. Trimming removed 0 bases at V and 3 bases at J, with 12 bases between. The germline CDR1 and CDR2 sequences are MNHNY and SVGAGI (reference sequence). This CDR3 reads CASSYSSQVIYEQYF. DNA of the CDR3: TGTGCCAGCAGTTACTCAAGCCAGGTGATCTACGAGCAGTACTTC.

This rearrangement joins TRBV11-2 to TRBJ2-3; 7 bases line up with TRBD1. CDR1 SGHAT and CDR2 FQNNGV come from the germline V gene. J gave up 3 bases and V 5 bases, and 11 bases lay outside the gene matches. The CDR3 totals 16 residues. CDR3 region: CASSARQGTTTDTQYF. In DNA, the CDR3 is TGTGCCAGCAGCGCTCGACAGGGAACAACGACAGATACGCAGTATTTT.

The V call is TRBV10-3, the J call TRBJ2-3, with TRBD2 matching 7 bases. CDR3 length: 13 amino acids. J was trimmed by 2 bases and V by 10 bases; bases with no gene match: 6. The germline V gene encodes CDR1 ENHRY and CDR2 SYGVKD. CDR3 amino acids: CATRTRDTDTQYF. The CDR3 coding sequence is TGTGCCACGAGGACTAGGGACACAGATACGCAGTATTTT.

This chain connects TRBV19 to TRBJ2-7; 9 nucleotides agree with TRBD2. CDR3 length: 15 residues. The germline CDR1 and CDR2 sequences are LNHDA and SQIVND (reference sequence). The junction had 5 bases not matched to a gene; V was cut back by 4 bases and J by 1 base. CDR3: CASSTSSGGSYEQYF. The CDR3, as DNA: TGTGCCAGTAGTACTTCGAGCGGGGGGTCCTACGAGCAGTACTTC.

The V gene is TRBV6-5, the J gene TRBJ1-2, with unresolved D. The V end lost 6 bases, the J end lost 7 bases, and 9 bases lay between the germline ends. Germline lookup yields CDR1 MNHEY and CDR2 SVGAGI. The CDR3 length is 11 residues. DNA for the CDR3: TGTGCCAGCAGCTGGCCGGGTGGCTACACCTTC. Translation gives CASSWPGGYTF.

V usage is TRBV24-1 and J usage is TRBJ2-5, with 9 nucleotides matching TRBD1. Per the germline V gene, CDR1 is KGHDR and CDR2 is SFDVKD. Germline trimming cut 3 bases from V and 5 bases from J; bases unmatched to any gene: 6. The CDR3 is made up of 15 amino acids. The CDR3 loop is CATSDIQGAQETQYF. The DNA of the CDR3 is TGTGCCACCAGTGATATACAGGGGGCACAGGAGACCCAGTACTTC.

This clone was observed once. The rearrangement links TRBV27 to TRBJ1-3; no definite D call. The CDR3 contains 14 residues. V lost 2 bases and J 10 bases, leaving 15 bases between the germline ends. CDR1 is MNHEY and CDR2 is SMNVEV in the germline V gene (reference sequence). The CDR3 region has the DNA TGTGCCAGCAGTTTAGACGCGGGGTCGAGGACCATATATTTT. Translation: CASSLDAGSRTIYF.

In its sample, this clone was seen a few times. The J gene is TRBJ2-7, the V gene TRBV6-5, with 10 bases fitting TRBD2. The CDR3 spans 14 residues. Trimming took 6 bases from V and 6 from J; bases not matched to a gene: 8. CDR1 and CDR2 from the germline V gene are MNHEY and SVGAGI. This CDR3 is CASRFSGGVIEQYF. The CDR3 nucleotides are TGTGCCAGCAGGTTCAGCGGGGGGGTTATCGAGCAGTACTTC.

This chain connects TRBV3-1 (or the pseudogene TRBV3-2) to TRBJ1-2; 10 nucleotides line up with TRBD1. The CDR3 is 17 residues long. CDR1 and CDR2 (germline): LGHDT, YNNKEL (reference sequence). Germline trimming cut 1 base from V and 8 bases from J; bases unmatched to any gene: 13. CDR3 in DNA: TGTGCCAGCAGCCAAGGGAGAGAGACAGGGGGCTTCCGAGGCTACACCTTC. It encodes CASSQGRETGGFRGYTF.

This sequence joins TRBV19 and TRBJ1-1; a possible D gene is TRBD1 (5 bases). The CDR3 is made up of 14 amino acids. The V and J ends lost 3 bases and 7 bases respectively, with 15 bases between them. CDR1 is LNHDA and CDR2 is SQIVND in the germline V gene (reference sequence). The CDR3 reads CASSMPDKISEAFF. The CDR3 region has the DNA TGTGCCAGTAGTATGCCGGACAAGATAAGTGAAGCTTTCTTT.

This chain links TRBV14 with TRBJ1-2; D is uncertain. From germline, CDR1 is SGHDN and CDR2 FVKESK. This CDR3 contains 14 residues. Trimming removed 0 bases from V and 7 bases from J, with 12 bases in between. CDR3 region: CASSQDERVSGYTF. CDR3 DNA: TGTGCCAGCAGCCAAGATGAGAGGGTTTCTGGCTACACCTTC.

About this clone itself: The DNA is omitted, as the CDR3 cannot be located on it reliably, and the CDR3 follows TCRdb's listing. This chain links TRBV21-1 with TRBJ2-7; TRBD1 is the table's D call, not checked against the DNA. TRBV21-1 is listed as a pseudogene. The CDR3 extends over 16 residues, inclusive of both ends. The CDR3 here is CASSWGTGASSYEQYF.

The CDR3 here is CASSRTQGAVETQYF. CDR3 in DNA: TGTGCCAGCAGCCGTACTCAAGGGGCTGTCGAGACCCAGTACTTC. The rearrangement links TRBV6-5 to TRBJ2-5, with D maybe TRBD1 (5 bases). Germline V lookup: CDR1 MNHEY, CDR2 SVGAGI. The CDR3 runs to 15 residues. Trimming took off 6 bases at V and 5 bases at J, with 19 bases between the two ends.

J is TRBJ2-7 and V is TRBV27; tentative D call: TRBD2 (5 bases). The CDR3 is 13 residues long. Trimming pared 5 bases from V and 0 bases from J, leaving 8 bases between. In germline, CDR1 is MNHEY, CDR2 SMNVEV (reference sequence). The CDR3 reads CASSRESSYEQYF. The DNA of the CDR3 is TGTGCCAGCAGTAGGGAGAGCTCCTACGAGCAGTACTTC.

The V gene is TRBV27, the J gene TRBJ2-7; tentatively, D is TRBD1 (6 bases). CDR1 and CDR2 from the germline V gene are MNHEY and SMNVEV (reference sequence). This CDR3 is built from 15 residues. V lost 4 bases and J lost 7, with 20 bases in between. The CDR3 sequence is CASSSPATGQNEQYF. The CDR3, as DNA: TGTGCCAGCAGTTCTCCGGCGACAGGTCAGAATGAGCAGTACTTC.

The chain employs TRBV18 and TRBJ2-7, with TRBD1 identical over 7 bases. J was trimmed by 6 bases and V by 2 bases; bases with no gene match: 4. CDR3 length: 13 amino acids. From germline, CDR1 is KGHSH and CDR2 LQKENI. The CDR3: CASSPDREREQYF. The CDR3 DNA is TGTGCCAGCTCACCAGACAGGGAGCGCGAGCAGTACTTC.

In this sample, this clone turned up once. The gene calls are TRBV14 and TRBJ1-1; perhaps TRBD1 as D (5 bases). This CDR3 comprises 13 residues. Trimming removed 6 bases at V and 5 bases at J, with 13 bases between. The germline gives CDR1 SGHDN, CDR2 FVKESK. The CDR3 DNA reads as TGTGCCAGCAGTCGACGGGCAGGGACTGAAGCTTTCTTT. This translates into CASSRRAGTEAFF.

The chain recombines TRBV19 with TRBJ1-1, with 7 bases that match TRBD1. The CDR3 runs 16 residues. J gave up 0 bases and V 10 bases, and 14 bases lay outside the gene matches. The germline V gene encodes CDR1 LNHDA and CDR2 SQIVND (reference sequence). In DNA, the CDR3 is TGTGCCACCTTCCCTTCGACAGGGTCCATGAACACTGAAGCTTTCTTT. Encoded protein: CATFPSTGSMNTEAFF. Full variable domain (remainder filled in from reference TRBV19 and TRBJ1-1): DGGITQSPKYLFRKEGQNVTLSCEQNLNHDAMYWYRQDPGQGLRLIYYSQIVNDFQKGDIAEGYSVSREKKESFPLTVTSAQKNPTAFYLCATFPSTGSMNTEAFFGQGTRLTVV.

The chain joins TRBV6-1 to TRBJ1-5; maybe TRBD1 (5 bases). Germline V gives CDR1 MNHNS, CDR2 SASEGT. The CDR3 sequence is 17 residues long. V was cut by 2 bases and J by 3 bases, with 17 bases left in between. In DNA form, the CDR3 reads TGTGCCAGCAGTGAAATGGGGCAGGTCCTACTCAATCAGCCCCAGCATTTT. It yields the protein CASSEMGQVLLNQPQHF.

This clone appeared once. The CDR3 here is CASSEYPGSYNSPLHF. Written as DNA, the CDR3 is TGTGCCAGCAGTGAATATCCCGGCTCCTATAATTCACCCCTCCACTTT. The V and J genes are TRBV25-1 and TRBJ1-6, with no clear D. Germline CDR1 reads MGHDK; CDR2 reads SYGVNS. This CDR3 contains 16 residues. V dropped 0 bases and J dropped 0 bases, with 6 bases sitting between them.

This clone was counted a single time. The chain recombines TRBV28 with TRBJ1-1; D not certain. The ends were cut back, 5 bases at V and 8 bases at J, with 12 bases in the middle. The V gene's germline CDR1 is MDHEN and CDR2 SYDVKM. The CDR3 contains 12 residues. This CDR3 reads CASSPQLGEAFF. The CDR3, as DNA: TGTGCCAGCAGTCCCCAACTCGGGGAAGCTTTCTTT.

This clone has just one count. The genes are TRBV19 and TRBJ2-3; 7 bases map to TRBD2. J gave up 2 bases and V 1 base, and 3 bases lay outside the gene matches. The CDR3 spans 15 residues. Germline lookup yields CDR1 LNHDA and CDR2 SQIVND (reference sequence). The chain's CDR3 is CASSIAGGATDTQYF. CDR3 bases: TGTGCCAGTAGTATAGCGGGGGGAGCCACAGATACGCAGTATTTT.

The chain is built from TRBV5-8 and TRBJ1-5, with D possibly matching TRBD1 (6 bases). V shed 2 bases and J shed 4 bases, with 7 bases lying between them. The CDR3 spans 13 residues. In germline, CDR1 is SGHTS, CDR2 YDEGEE. The CDR3 here is CASSLTGNQPQHF. The CDR3 DNA reads TGTGCCAGCAGCTTAACAGGGAATCAGCCCCAGCATTTT.